The 13 T cell receptor beta chains below all came from one sample that was sequenced in a study of blood T cell repertoires in COVID-19. The data were produced by immunoSEQ multiplex PCR, yet TCRdb's version contains in-frame clones alone and is incomplete. The sample includes 150,000 to 200,000 clones, 80% seen only once; the top ten take 14%. Specimen: PBMCs or T cells enriched from blood (not recorded which). The origin of the receptors is a man in his sixties who had been exposed to COVID-19.

This chain uses TRBV7-2 with TRBJ2-5; a weak D match, TRBD2 (5 bases). The CDR3 is 12 residues long. V was cut by 6 bases and J by 5 bases, with 10 bases left in between. CDR1 SGHTA and CDR2 FQGNSA come from the germline V gene. The CDR3 is CASRDPGETQYF. For the CDR3, the DNA is TGTGCCAGCAGGGACCCGGGGGAGACCCAGTACTTC.

The V and J genes are TRBV10-3 and TRBJ2-7; 10 nucleotides agree with TRBD2. The V gene's germline CDR1 is ENHRY and CDR2 SYGVKD. The V gene end was trimmed by 4 bases and the J gene end by 6 bases; junction bases not matched to a gene: 6. The CDR3 is made up of 14 amino acids. In DNA form, the CDR3 reads TGTGCCATCAGTGTTCTAGCGGGAGCCGGCGAGCAGTACTTC. It encodes CAISVLAGAGEQYF.

The V and J genes are TRBV7-9 and TRBJ1-5; maybe TRBD1 (5 bases). Germline V gene sequence: CDR1 SEHNR, CDR2 FQNEAQ (reference sequence). The CDR3 is made up of 15 amino acids. V was cut by 4 bases and J by 0 bases, with 10 bases left in between. CDR3 residues: CASSSPGVSNQPQHF. The CDR3 region has the DNA TGTGCCAGCAGCTCCCCGGGGGTTAGCAATCAGCCCCAGCATTTT.

The rearrangement uses TRBV27 and TRBJ1-2, with TRBD1 identical over 7 bases. CDR1 MNHEY and CDR2 SMNVEV come from the germline V gene (reference sequence). V shed 8 bases and J 4 bases; nucleotides not matched to a gene: 13. CDR3 size: 15 residues. The CDR3 region is CASAMDRTPFYGYTF. The CDR3 DNA sequence: TGTGCCAGCGCCATGGACAGGACCCCCTTCTATGGCTACACCTTC.

The chain uses TRBV30 and TRBJ1-2; possible D gene TRBD1, 6 bases. Per the germline V gene, CDR1 is GTSNPN and CDR2 is SVGIG (reference sequence). The CDR3 sequence is 14 residues long. The ends were cut back, 2 bases at V and 6 bases at J, with 16 bases in the middle. CDR3: CAWSSQGWGNGYTF. CDR3 in DNA: TGTGCCTGGAGTTCTCAGGGGTGGGGCAATGGCTACACCTTC.

This chain connects TRBV5-1 to TRBJ2-2, with TRBD2 matching over 7 bases. The CDR3 covers 16 residues. The germline V gene has CDR1 SGHRS and CDR2 YFSETQ. J gave up 3 bases and V 3 bases, and 8 bases lay outside the gene matches. The CDR3 is CASSWSASGHTGELFF. The CDR3 DNA sequence: TGCGCCAGCAGCTGGAGTGCTAGCGGACACACCGGGGAGCTGTTTTTT.

The chain is built from TRBV7-9 and TRBJ1-2; D might be TRBD1 (6 bases). With 6 bases removed from V and 7 bases from J, the gap between germline ends came to 15 bases. The CDR3 has 13 amino acids. Germline lookup yields CDR1 SEHNR and CDR2 FQNEAQ (reference sequence). CDR3 in amino acids: CASRGQPSFGYTF. CDR3 coding DNA: TGTGCCAGCAGAGGACAGCCGAGTTTTGGCTACACCTTC.

This chain links TRBV27 with TRBJ2-2; 8 positions match TRBD2. CDR1 is MNHEY, CDR2 SMNVEV, per germline (reference sequence). J was trimmed by 9 bases and V by 7 bases; bases with no gene match: 10. There are 14 residues in the CDR3. CDR3 loop: CASKVAGKERELFF. The CDR3 coding sequence is TGTGCCAGCAAAGTAGCGGGAAAGGAGCGGGAGCTGTTTTTT.

This sequence joins TRBV7-9 and TRBJ2-3, with a tentative D call TRBD2 (5 bases). The ends were cut back, 8 bases at V and 4 bases at J, with 13 bases in the middle. CDR1 and CDR2 from the germline V gene are SEHNR and FQNEAQ (reference sequence). The CDR3 loop spans 13 amino acids. The CDR3 here is CASLRGGPDTQYF. In DNA form, the CDR3 reads TGTGCCAGCCTGAGAGGAGGACCAGATACGCAGTATTTT.

The chain recombines TRBV5-1 with TRBJ2-5; TRBD1 matches at 9 bases. V dropped 2 bases and J dropped 2; count of bases not matched to a gene: 1. CDR1 is SGHRS and CDR2 is YFSETQ in the germline V gene. CDR3 size: 14 residues. CDR3 coding DNA: TGCGCCAGCAGCTTTGGGACAGGGCAAGAGACCCAGTACTTC. Its protein product is CASSFGTGQETQYF.

The V gene is TRBV7-8, the J gene TRBJ2-7; 7 bases map to TRBD2. The length of the CDR3 is 15 residues. The V and J ends lost 1 base and 2 bases, in that order; junction bases with no gene match: 5. Germline CDR1 and CDR2: SGHVS and FQNEAQ. The CDR3: CASSLGGGSAYEQYF. CDR3 DNA: TGTGCCAGCAGCTTAGGGGGGGGGTCCGCCTACGAGCAGTACTTC.

Concerning this clone: Within the sample, other DNA sequences also encode this same CDR3. This chain connects TRBV27 to TRBJ2-7; tentatively, D is TRBD1 (6 bases). Trimming took 6 bases from V and 7 from J, leaving 10 bases between them. Germline V gene lookup returns CDR1 MNHEY and CDR2 SMNVEV (reference sequence). This CDR3 is 11 amino acids long. This CDR3 reads CASRQGVEQYF. In nucleotides, the CDR3 is TGTGCCAGCAGACAGGGCGTTGAGCAGTACTTC.

The chain joins TRBV6-5 to TRBJ2-5; TRBD1 matches at 8 bases. With 6 bases clipped from V and 5 bases from J, the junction kept 5 bases outside the gene matches. Germline CDR1 and CDR2: MNHEY and SVGAGI. The CDR3 runs to 13 residues. For the CDR3, the DNA is TGTGCCAGCAGGGACAGGGTCGCGGAGACCCAGTACTTC. The encoded protein is CASRDRVAETQYF.